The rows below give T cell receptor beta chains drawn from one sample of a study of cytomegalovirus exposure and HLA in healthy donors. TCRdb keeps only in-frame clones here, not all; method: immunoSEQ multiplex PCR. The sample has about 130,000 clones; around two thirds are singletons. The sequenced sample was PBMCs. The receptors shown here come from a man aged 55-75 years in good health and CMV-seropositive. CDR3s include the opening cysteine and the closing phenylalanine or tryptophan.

CDR3 protein: CASSPARHRTNEKLFF
V gene: TRBV7-8

CDR3 protein: CASSPIQEPNYGYTF
V gene: TRBV18

CDR3 protein: CASSEMGGDEQFF
V gene: TRBV6-1

CDR3 protein: CASSPQGGAGGNTIYF
V gene: TRBV25-1

CDR3 protein: CSSSLWDSTRNTIYF
V gene: TRBV7-9

CDR3 protein: CASSRGAGNQPQHF
V gene: TRBV2

CDR3 protein: CASSLTLGGTEAFF
V gene: TRBV7-3

CDR3 protein: CASSLGTGEYEQYF
V gene: TRBV28

CDR3 protein: CATRGLALETQYF
V gene: TRBV10-3

CDR3 protein: CASSWDGDSGYTF
V gene: TRBV7-9

CDR3 protein: CASGSEGGYSEAFF
V gene: TRBV12-5

CDR3 protein: CASSPSGGHYEQYF
V gene: TRBV18

CDR3 protein: CASSLRFRSYEQYF
V gene: TRBV28

CDR3 protein: CASSLARDRDDDGYTF
V gene: TRBV5-1

CDR3 protein: CASSIASGYYNEQFF
V gene: TRBV19